What follows describes a single T cell receptor beta chain. TCRdb re-called the RT-PCR reads through MiXCR, storing one row per CDR3 protein. The sample comprises 450,000 to 600,000 distinct CDR3 sequences, approximately 7.7% of which are singletons, and 10% to 15% rests with the top ten. These data are taken from a study of response to subunit inactivated influenza vaccine. Germline V CDR1 and CDR2: MNHEY, SVGEGT. The CDR3 sequence is 15 residues long. V gave up 4 bases and J gave up 5 bases, with 15 bases separating them. V is TRBV6-2 or TRBV6-3 and J is TRBJ2-1; D remains ambiguous. This TCR was sampled from a man aged 50 to 75 who received an inactivated influenza vaccine. This specimen was PBMCs from blood, taken around 25 months after vaccination. The chain's CDR3 is CASSSYDSPDNEQFF. The CDR3 DNA follows: TGTGCCAGCAGTTCCTACGACTCGCCCGACAATGAGCAGTTCTTC.